Following are 29 T cell receptor beta chains from one sample sequenced in a study of tumor-infiltrating lymphocytes in primary liver carcinoma. TCR beta cDNA was reverse-transcribed from approximately 0.45 ug of total RNA. The reaction used a constant-region primer and ProtoScript II reverse transcriptase. Libraries of TCR beta came from three nested multiplex PCR rounds with slightly modified ARM-PCR. The two initial PCR rounds, nine to eleven cycles each, used TRBV1-TRBV30 forward and C-beta reverse primers. One entry per CDR3 protein, called by TCRdb with MiXCR from the multiplex PCR reads. The repertoire includes around 47,000 distinct CDR3 sequences, over 70% of them detected once, and over 15% sits in the top ten. Both RNA and DNA were isolated together from about 20-30 mg of bulk tissue that had not been sorted. Sequencing was done on a sample of liver tumor tissue from sampling region 2. Indicated subset: tumor region T2, inferior pole. The receptors derive from a man aged 40-49 years with primary liver carcinoma and hepatitis B virus infection.

The genes are TRBV14 and TRBJ2-3; D uncertain. The germline V and J ends were trimmed by 0 bases and 7 bases, with 8 bases remaining between them. There are 13 residues in the CDR3. Germline V gene lookup returns CDR1 SGHDN and CDR2 FVKESK. The CDR3 nucleotides are TGTGCCAGCAGCCAAGAAGGCGAAAATACGCAGTATTTT. It specifies CASSQEGENTQYF.

As to this clonotype: One end of the junction varies from germline; a read error may be responsible. The V call is TRBV6-1, the J call TRBJ1-5, with unresolved D. Germline values: CDR1 MNHNS, CDR2 SASEGT. This CDR3 is 14 amino acids long. CDR3 sequence (DNA): TGTGCCAGCAGTGGAGACCGTAGCAATCAGCCCCACCATTTT. Protein sequence: CASSGDRSNQPHHF.

The chain uses TRBV28 and TRBJ1-2; D gene unclear. The CDR3 is 13 amino acids. Germline V gives CDR1 MDHEN, CDR2 SYDVKM. The V end lost 4 bases, the J end lost 11 bases, and 17 bases lay between the germline ends. CDR3 nucleotide sequence: TGTGCCAGCAGTTCAATGGTCAGCTATGATTACACCTTC. Translation gives CASSSMVSYDYTF.

This clonotype was picked up one time. One junction end does not reproduce the germline sequence, and a read error may be involved. The chain has TRBV5-6 and TRBJ2-1; D is possibly TRBD2 (6 bases). Germline lookup yields CDR1 SGHDT and CDR2 YYEEEE. The CDR3 is made up of 16 amino acids. The CDR3 coding sequence is TGTACCAGCGGCTTGGTGCCGGGAGTCCCCTACAATGAGCAGTTCTTC. Encoded protein: CTSGLVPGVPYNEQFF.

Note on this clonotype: The junction departs from germline at one end; a sequencing error may be responsible. This sequence joins TRBV5-6 and TRBJ1-1; maybe TRBD1 (5 bases). The CDR3 consists of 14 residues. Germline V lookup: CDR1 SGHDT, CDR2 YYEEEE. The CDR3 here is CASSLWGEDTEASF. The CDR3 DNA reads TGTGCCAGCAGCCTTTGGGGGGAAGACACTGAAGCTTCCTTT. The full variable domain, its missing parts supplied by reference TRBV5-6 and TRBJ1-1, is DAGVTQSPTHLIKTRGQQVTLRCSPKSGHDTVSWYQQALGQGPQFIFQYYEEEERQRGNFPDRFSGHQFPNYSSELNVNALLLGDSALYLCASSLWGEDTEASFGQGTRLTVV.

To note about this clonotype: The junction departs from the called germline gene at one end, perhaps through a read error. The chain is built from TRBV12-3 or TRBV12-4 and TRBJ1-2, with TRBD1 identical over 8 bases. This CDR3 region has 13 residues. CDR3: CANSTRDRWDYTF. In DNA, the CDR3 is TGTGCCAACAGTACCCGGGACAGGTGGGACTACACCTTC.

Details on this clonotype: A junction boundary mismatches the germline segment, possibly from a read error. The chain couples TRBV20-1 to TRBJ1-1; D remains ambiguous. Per germline, CDR1 DFQATT and CDR2 SNEGSKA (reference sequence). The CDR3 runs 10 residues. Written as DNA, the CDR3 is TGCAGTGCGACCCACACTGAAGTTTTCTTT. Its protein is CSATHTEVFF.

The table lists this clonotype with many counts. This chain links TRBV7-2 with TRBJ2-7; 12 bases are a match to TRBD1. CDR1 and CDR2 from the germline V gene are SGHTA and FQGNSA. CDR3 length: 16 amino acids. The junction had 12 bases not matched to a gene; V was cut back by 6 bases and J by 6 bases. CDR3 loop: CASSFGPGQGAREQYF. The CDR3 DNA reads TGTGCCAGCAGTTTTGGACCGGGACAGGGGGCACGCGAGCAGTACTTC.

Details on this clonotype: At one boundary the junction diverges from the germline segment, which might be a read error. The chain couples TRBV29-1 to TRBJ2-2; no reliable D call. Germline CDR1 is SQVTM and CDR2 is ANQGSEA. CDR3 length: 14 residues. DNA of the CDR3: TGCAGCCTTGATACGCTGGAGAACACCGGGGAGCTGTTTTTT. Amino acid sequence: CSLDTLENTGELFF.

This clonotype was detected many times. The gene calls are TRBV19 and TRBJ2-2; possibly TRBD1 or TRBD2 for D (7 bases each). Germline V gene data show CDR1 as LNHDA and CDR2 as SQIVND (reference sequence). The CDR3 consists of 16 residues. V was pared by 5 bases and J by 4 bases, with 17 bases between. Here the CDR3 reads CASSPQGGLSTGELFF. DNA for the CDR3: TGTGCCAGTAGTCCCCAGGGGGGGCTGTCCACCGGGGAGCTGTTTTTT.

Concerning this clonotype: One junction end does not reproduce the germline sequence, and a read error may be involved. This sequence joins TRBV13 and TRBJ2-3; D remains unclear. Germline-derived CDR1 and CDR2 are PRHDT and FYEKMQ (reference sequence). This CDR3 comprises 14 residues. The CDR3: CASSFGGFTNTQYF. CDR3 DNA sequence: TGTGCCAGCAGCTTTGGTGGATTCACAAATACGCAGTATTTT.

A remark on this clonotype: The CDR3 does not end in the conserved phenylalanine or tryptophan, so this is likely a read error. This chain links TRBV10-3 with TRBJ2-1, with D hard to call. The germline gives CDR1 ENHRY, CDR2 SYGVKD. The CDR3 has 14 amino acids. CDR3 bases: TGTGCCATAAGTGAGTTGCCCTCAAACAATGAGCAGTTCCTC. Amino acid sequence: CAISELPSNNEQFL.

Turning to this clonotype: The germline gene is not matched at one end of the junction; a read error may be the cause. V gene TRBV24-1 combines with J gene TRBJ1-5; 9 bases fit TRBD1. CDR1 KGHDR and CDR2 SFDVKD come from the germline V gene. This CDR3 contains 16 residues. The CDR3 loop reads CTTRDRVTYSIQPQHF. CDR3 nucleotides: TGTACCACCCGGGACAGGGTCACATATAGCATTCAGCCCCAGCATTTT.

This clonotype occurred a few times. This may arise from a read error, as a much more abundant clone is one base away. The chain is built from TRBV24-1 and TRBJ2-1; 9 bases are a match to TRBD1. Germline V gene data show CDR1 as KGHDR and CDR2 as SFDVKD. The CDR3 length is 13 residues. The CDR3 sequence is CTTKGQGGNEQFF. In nucleotides, the CDR3 is TGTACCACTAAGGGACAGGGTGGCAATGAGCAGTTCTTC.

In regard to this clonotype: A much larger clone lies one base from this, so it may be a read error. The CDR3: CASSEIWRNTGELFF. For the CDR3, the DNA is TGTGCCAGCAGTGAAATATGGAGGAACACCGGGGAGCTGTTTTTT. The rearrangement uses TRBV2 and TRBJ2-2; no definite D call. Deletions cut 2 bases from V and 1 base from J, with 8 bases between. The germline CDR1 and CDR2 sequences are SNHLY and FYNNEI. The CDR3 runs to 15 residues.

Comments on this clonotype: It is likely a read error, because the conserved phenylalanine at the end of the CDR3 is missing. The limits of the CDR3 on the DNA are not certain, so only TCRdb's listed CDR3 is given. The chain has TRBV6-1 and TRBJ2-2. The germline V gene has CDR1 MNHNS and CDR2 SASEGT. Termini included, the CDR3 measures 15 amino acids. CDR3 sequence reads: CTSSEGWWLAGELFS.

As to this clonotype: A read error may account for a junction end that differs from germline. This CDR3 reads CSSRVYQETQYF. The DNA of the CDR3 is TGTTCCAGCAGGGTGTACCAAGAGACCCAGTACTTC. The V call is TRBV6-5, the J call TRBJ2-5; a possible D gene is TRBD1 (5 bases). CDR1 is MNHEY and CDR2 is SVGAGI in the germline V gene. The CDR3 is 12 amino acids.

Worth noting for this clonotype: Sequence at one end of the junction differs from germline and may be a read error. This chain uses TRBV28 with TRBJ2-7, with a tentative D call TRBD1 (6 bases). The CDR3 spans 11 residues. Germline values: CDR1 MDHEN, CDR2 SYDVKM. CDR3 DNA sequence: TGTGCCAGCAGCAATCAGGGGAAGCAGTGCTTC. This sequence encodes CASSNQGKQCF.

Regarding this clonotype: One junction end disagrees with the germline gene, perhaps due to a read error. This chain links TRBV6-5 with TRBJ2-6, with a tentative D call TRBD1 (5 bases). This CDR3 is 13 amino acids long. Germline CDR1 and CDR2: MNHEY and SVGAGI. The CDR3 spells CASSYSTVNVSAF. For the CDR3, the DNA is TGTGCCAGCAGTTACTCGACAGTCAACGTCTCGGCTTTC.

About this clonotype itself: The final CDR3 position lacks the conserved phenylalanine or tryptophan, pointing to a likely read error. The chain links TRBV19 to TRBJ1-1; tentatively, D is TRBD1 (6 bases). Germline assignment: CDR1 LNHDA and CDR2 SQIVND (reference sequence). Deletions cut 8 bases from V and 0 bases from J, with 22 bases between. The CDR3 contains 17 residues. The DNA for the CDR3 is TGTGCCAGTCGCACCCGGGGACAAGGGGATCTGAACACTGAAGCTTTCTCT. Translating gives CASRTRGQGDLNTEAFS.

Note on this clonotype: Relative to the germline gene, one junction end is altered; a read error may explain this. The chain's CDR3 is CSIAQKPTGEPFF. The CDR3 DNA follows: TGCAGCATTGCACAAAAACCGACAGGGGAGCCGTTTTTT. V and J are TRBV29-1 and TRBJ2-2; the match to TRBD1 covers 8 bases. The V gene's germline CDR1 is SQVTM and CDR2 ANQGSEA. The CDR3 has 13 residues.

The chain recombines TRBV10-3 with TRBJ2-1; 8 positions match TRBD2. The CDR3 covers 14 residues. Germline CDR1 and CDR2: ENHRY and SYGVKD. Losses at the gene ends were 10 bases for V and 8 bases for J; bases not matched to a gene: 13. The CDR3 region is CATTSGTRSYEQFF. The CDR3, as DNA: TGTGCCACTACCTCTGGGACTAGATCCTATGAGCAGTTCTTC.

Details on this clonotype: The junction differs from germline at one of its ends, possibly a read error. The CDR3 bases are TGTGCCAACAGCTTACTGGACAGGGGGCGGGTGACCCAGTACTTC. It is translated as CANSLLDRGRVTQYF. This rearrangement joins TRBV5-6 to TRBJ2-5; 11 bases map to TRBD1. This CDR3 spans 15 amino acids. Germline CDR1 is SGHDT and CDR2 is YYEEEE.

This clonotype showed up many times. The chain combines TRBV24-1 with TRBJ2-5; TRBD1 agrees at 9 bases. The length of the CDR3 is 17 residues. Germline CDR1 is KGHDR and CDR2 is SFDVKD. After removal of 2 bases from V and 2 bases from J, the junction contained 8 bases not matched to a gene. The CDR3 spells CATSDSGQGQLQETQYF. Here the CDR3 DNA reads TGTGCCACCAGTGATTCAGGACAGGGGCAACTTCAAGAGACCCAGTACTTC.

Judged by abundance, this clonotype is medium-sized. This rearrangement joins TRBV7-9 to TRBJ2-5; weak D call: TRBD1 (6 bases). V gave up 2 bases and J gave up 3 bases, with 10 bases separating them. CDR1 and CDR2 from the germline V gene are SEHNR and FQNEAQ (reference sequence). This CDR3 region has 14 residues. The CDR3 sequence is CASSLSRGEETQYF. The CDR3 nucleotides are TGTGCCAGCAGCTTATCCAGGGGAGAAGAGACCCAGTACTTC. Full variable domain (rest looked up from reference TRBV7-9 and TRBJ2-5): DTGVSQNPRHKITKRGQNVTFRCDPISEHNRLYWYRQTLGQGPEFLTYFQNEAQLEKSRLLSDRFSAERPKGSFSTLEIQRTEQGDSAMYLCASSLSRGEETQYFGPGTRLLVL.

With respect to this clonotype: Germline and junction disagree at one end, which may indicate a read error. The J gene is TRBJ2-7, the V gene TRBV6-2 or TRBV6-3, with TRBD1 matching 9 bases. This CDR3 region has 14 residues. CDR1 and CDR2 (germline): MNHEY, SVGEGT. CDR3 residues: CASNPRDRAHEQYF. Here the CDR3 DNA reads TGCGCTAGCAACCCCCGGGACAGGGCCCACGAGCAGTACTTC.

The chain couples TRBV6-1 to TRBJ2-7, with 12 bases matching TRBD2. V lost 4 bases to trimming and J lost 8 bases; unmatched junction nucleotides: 9. Germline-derived CDR1 and CDR2 are MNHNS and SASEGT. This CDR3 region has 15 residues. CDR3 region: CASSALTSGSYKQYF. Here the CDR3 DNA reads TGTGCCAGCAGTGCTTTGACTAGCGGGAGTTACAAGCAGTACTTC.

The chain joins TRBV10-2 to TRBJ2-3, with D maybe TRBD1 (6 bases). The germline V gene encodes CDR1 WSHSY and CDR2 SAAADI. V lost 3 bases, J lost 8 bases, and 21 bases lay in between. This CDR3 is built from 16 residues. CDR3: CASSDRDKGPTSTQYF. CDR3 nucleotides: TGCGCCAGCAGTGACCGGGACAAGGGGCCCACTAGTACGCAGTATTTT.

As regards this clonotype: Lacking the conserved final phenylalanine or tryptophan, this CDR3 likely reflects a read error. The J gene is TRBJ1-4, the V gene TRBV5-5, with 10 bases fitting TRBD1. Germline trimming cut 5 bases from V and 6 bases from J; bases unmatched to any gene: 7. Germline CDR1 reads SGHKS; CDR2 reads YYEKEE (reference sequence). The CDR3 runs 15 residues. The CDR3 sequence is CASSTDGTGDEKLFS. CDR3 DNA: TGTGCCAGCAGTACCGACGGGACAGGGGATGAAAAACTGTTTTCT.